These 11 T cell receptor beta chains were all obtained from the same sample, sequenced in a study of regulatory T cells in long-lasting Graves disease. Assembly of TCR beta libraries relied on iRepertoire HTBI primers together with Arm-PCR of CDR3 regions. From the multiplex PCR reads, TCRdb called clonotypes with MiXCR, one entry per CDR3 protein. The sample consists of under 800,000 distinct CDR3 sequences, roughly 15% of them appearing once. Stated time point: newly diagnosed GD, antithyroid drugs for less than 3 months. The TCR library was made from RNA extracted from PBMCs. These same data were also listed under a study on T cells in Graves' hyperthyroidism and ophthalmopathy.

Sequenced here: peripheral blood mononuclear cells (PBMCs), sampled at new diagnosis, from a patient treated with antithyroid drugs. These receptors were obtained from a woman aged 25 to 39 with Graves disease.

In nucleotides, the CDR3 is TGCGCCAGCAGCGTTGGGACAGGATACACCGGGGAGCTGTTTTTT. Protein product: CASSVGTGYTGELFF. J is TRBJ2-2 and V is TRBV5-1; 8 nucleotides match TRBD1. V dropped 4 bases and J dropped 3; count of bases not matched to a gene: 5. This CDR3 contains 15 residues. Germline V gene lookup returns CDR1 SGHRS and CDR2 YFSETQ. Full variable domain (outside the CDR3, taken from reference TRBV5-1 and TRBJ2-2): KAGVTQTPRYLIKTRGQQVTLSCSPISGHRSVSWYQQTPGQGLQFLFEYFSETQRNKGNFPGRFSGRQFSNSRSEMNVSTLELGDSALYLCASSVGTGYTGELFFGEGSRLTVL.

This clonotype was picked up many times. The CDR3 DNA reads TGTGCTAGTGGTTTGGTACGTGCGGGAGGCACCGGGGAGCTGTTTTTT. Translating gives CASGLVRAGGTGELFF. The chain employs TRBV12-5 and TRBJ2-2; 8 positions match TRBD2. CDR3 length equals 16 residues. J was trimmed by 4 bases and V by 0 bases; bases with no gene match: 4. CDR1 and CDR2 (germline): LGHNT, FRNRAP.

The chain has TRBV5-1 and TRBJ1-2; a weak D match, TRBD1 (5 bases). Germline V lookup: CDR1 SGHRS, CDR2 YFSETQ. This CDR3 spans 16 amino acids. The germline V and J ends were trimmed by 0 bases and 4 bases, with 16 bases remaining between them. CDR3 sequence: CASSLVDGGGTYGYTF. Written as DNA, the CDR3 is TGCGCCAGCAGCTTGGTCGATGGGGGGGGGACCTATGGCTACACCTTC.

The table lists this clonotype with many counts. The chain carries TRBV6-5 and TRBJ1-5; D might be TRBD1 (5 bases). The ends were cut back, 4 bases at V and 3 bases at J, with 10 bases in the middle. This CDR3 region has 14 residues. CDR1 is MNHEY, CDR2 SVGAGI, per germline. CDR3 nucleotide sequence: TGTGCCAGCAGTTCCAGGGTCCCCAATCAGCCCCAGCATTTT. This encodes CASSSRVPNQPQHF.

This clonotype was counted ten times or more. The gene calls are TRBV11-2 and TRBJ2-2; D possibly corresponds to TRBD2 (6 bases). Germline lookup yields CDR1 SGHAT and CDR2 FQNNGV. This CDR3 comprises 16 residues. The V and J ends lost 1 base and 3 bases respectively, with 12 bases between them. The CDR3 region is CASSLVMGLDTGELFF. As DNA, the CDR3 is TGTGCCAGCAGCTTAGTAATGGGACTCGACACCGGGGAGCTGTTTTTT.

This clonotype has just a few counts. DNA for the CDR3: TGTGCCAGCAGCTCAGTCCCCCACGGCTATGAGCAGTTCTTC. Residues: CASSSVPHGYEQFF. This chain links TRBV5-6 with TRBJ2-1; no clear D gene. Trimming stripped 3 bases from V and 8 bases from J, with 15 bases between. The CDR3 loop spans 14 amino acids. From germline, CDR1 is SGHDT and CDR2 YYEEEE.

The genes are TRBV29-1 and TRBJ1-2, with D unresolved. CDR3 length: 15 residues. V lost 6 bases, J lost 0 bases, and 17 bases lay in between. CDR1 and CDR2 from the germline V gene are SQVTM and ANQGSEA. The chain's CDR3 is CSVPPLGGANYGYTF. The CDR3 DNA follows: TGCAGCGTCCCCCCTTTGGGCGGAGCTAACTATGGCTACACCTTC.

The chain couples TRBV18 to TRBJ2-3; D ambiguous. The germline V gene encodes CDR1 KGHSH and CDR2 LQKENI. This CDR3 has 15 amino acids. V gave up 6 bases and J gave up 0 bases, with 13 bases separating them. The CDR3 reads CASSRDTTSTDTQYF. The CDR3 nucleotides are TGTGCCAGCTCTCGCGACACAACTAGCACAGATACGCAGTATTTT.

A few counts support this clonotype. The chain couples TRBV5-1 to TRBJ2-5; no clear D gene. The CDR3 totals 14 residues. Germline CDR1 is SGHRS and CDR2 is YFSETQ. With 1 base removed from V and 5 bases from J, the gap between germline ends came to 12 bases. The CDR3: CASSLMVKEETQYF. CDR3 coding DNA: TGCGCCAGCAGCTTGATGGTGAAGGAGGAGACCCAGTACTTC.

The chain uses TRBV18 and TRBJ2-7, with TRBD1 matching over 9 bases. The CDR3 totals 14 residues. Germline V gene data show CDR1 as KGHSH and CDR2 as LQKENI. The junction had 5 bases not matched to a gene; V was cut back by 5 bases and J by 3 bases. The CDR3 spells CASSNDRGNYEQYF. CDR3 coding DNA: TGTGCCAGCTCAAACGACAGGGGGAACTACGAGCAGTACTTC.

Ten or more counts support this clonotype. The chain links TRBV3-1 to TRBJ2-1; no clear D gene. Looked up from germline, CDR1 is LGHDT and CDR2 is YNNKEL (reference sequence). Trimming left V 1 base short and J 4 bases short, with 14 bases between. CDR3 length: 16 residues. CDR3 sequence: CASSQVSFTNYNEQFF. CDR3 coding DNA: TGTGCCAGCAGCCAAGTTAGCTTTACCAATTACAATGAGCAGTTCTTC.